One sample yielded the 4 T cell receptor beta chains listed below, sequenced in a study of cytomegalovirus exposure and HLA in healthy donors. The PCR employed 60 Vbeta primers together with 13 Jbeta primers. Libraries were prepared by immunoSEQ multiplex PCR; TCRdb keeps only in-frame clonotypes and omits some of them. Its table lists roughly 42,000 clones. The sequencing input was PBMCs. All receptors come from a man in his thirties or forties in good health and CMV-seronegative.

The CDR3: CASSLAGRDNEQFF. For the CDR3, the DNA is TGTGCCAGCTCACTCGCGGGCCGTGACAATGAGCAGTTCTTC. The rearrangement links TRBV18 to TRBJ2-1, with D tentatively TRBD2 (5 bases). The CDR3 is made up of 14 amino acids. V was pared by 4 bases and J by 5 bases, with 12 bases between. Germline CDR1 is KGHSH and CDR2 is LQKENI.

The CDR3: CASSVLPGGKHGYTF. In DNA form, the CDR3 reads TGTGCCAGCAGCGTCCTGCCTGGGGGGAAACATGGCTACACCTTC. The V gene is TRBV9, the J gene TRBJ1-2; TRBD1 is a possible D gene (5 bases). The CDR3 is made up of 15 amino acids. Between the trimmed V and J ends, which lost 2 bases and 6 bases, there was a span of 17 bases. The germline gives CDR1 SGDLS, CDR2 YYNGEE.

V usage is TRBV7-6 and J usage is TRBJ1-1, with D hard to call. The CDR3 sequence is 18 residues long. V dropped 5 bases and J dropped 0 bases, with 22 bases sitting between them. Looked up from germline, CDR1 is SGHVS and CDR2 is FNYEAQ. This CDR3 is CASSPTARGKRMNTEAFF. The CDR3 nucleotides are TGTGCCAGCAGCCCCACTGCTCGCGGGAAGCGGATGAACACTGAAGCTTTCTTT.

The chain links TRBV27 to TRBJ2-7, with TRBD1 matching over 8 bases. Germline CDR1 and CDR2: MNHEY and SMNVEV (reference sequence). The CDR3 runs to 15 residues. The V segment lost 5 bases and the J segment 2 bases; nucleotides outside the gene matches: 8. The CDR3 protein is CASSIPGTGTYEQYF. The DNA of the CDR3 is TGTGCCAGCAGTATCCCCGGGACAGGTACCTACGAGCAGTACTTC.